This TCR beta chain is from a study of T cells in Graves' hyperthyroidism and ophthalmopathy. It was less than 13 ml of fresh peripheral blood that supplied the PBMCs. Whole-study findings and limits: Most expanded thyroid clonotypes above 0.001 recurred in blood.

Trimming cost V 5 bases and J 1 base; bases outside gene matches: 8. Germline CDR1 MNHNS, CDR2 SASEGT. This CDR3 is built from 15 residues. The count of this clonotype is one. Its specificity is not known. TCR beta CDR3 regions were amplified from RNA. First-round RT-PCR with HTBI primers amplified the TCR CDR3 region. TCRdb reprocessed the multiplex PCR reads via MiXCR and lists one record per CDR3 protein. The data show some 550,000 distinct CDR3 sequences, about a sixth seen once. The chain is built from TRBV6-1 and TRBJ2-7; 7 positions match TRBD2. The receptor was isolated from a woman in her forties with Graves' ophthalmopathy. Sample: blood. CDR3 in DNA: TGTGCCAGCAGTCTCGGGCGGGGGAGATCCTACGAGCAGTACTTC. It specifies CASSLGRGRSYEQYF.